This note documents a single T cell receptor (beta chain) sequence. Study processing details: Reference gene primer amplification in the assay estimated nucleated cell counts. The assay was immunoSEQ multiplex PCR, and TCRdb's table has in-frame clones only and misses some. V, J and clone size are taken as reported in that table, and D and trimming were inferred from the DNA itself. The repertoire holds fewer than 200,000 clones, with 80% to 90% as singletons. The data were taken from a study of blood T cell repertoires in COVID-19. Study context: Sites in the United States, Italy and Spain provided acute and convalescent COVID-19 samples. T cells, B-cell-depleted T cells, or PBMCs supplied cDNA or gDNA.

The sample consisted of peripheral blood. The source of this sequence is a man aged 18 to 29 who had recovered from COVID-19.

The CDR3 region has the DNA TGTGCCAGCAGTTCCCAGCGGGAGGACCAGTTCTTC. This encodes CASSSQREDQFF. The chain is built from TRBV28 and TRBJ2-1, with 9 bases aligning to TRBD2. V shed 4 bases, J shed 13 bases, and the junction held 5 bases outside the gene matches. Germline V gives CDR1 MDHEN, CDR2 SYDVKM. The CDR3 has 12 residues. Based on the CDR3 plus reference TRBV28 and TRBJ2-1, the full variable domain is DVKVTQSSRYLVKRTGEKVFLECVQDMDHENMFWYRQDPGLGLRLIYFSYDVKMKEKGDIPEGYSVSREKKERFSLILESASTNQTSMYLCASSSQREDQFFGPGTRLTVL.